This section outlines one TCR beta chain sequence together with its context. The data derive from a study of shared clonotypes between healthy human individuals. Whole-study context: The study drew on two women and a few men aged 18 to 49 as donors.

CD8 cells classed as naive were CD45RO-negative and positively selected for CCR7, excluding terminally differentiated effector memory CD45RA+ cells. Adults of Caucasian background living in Nashville, Tennessee made up all donors. Clones were sequenced by immunoSEQ multiplex PCR, and TCRdb holds only the in-frame ones, with some missing. Of around 700,000 clones in the sample, just over 90% were seen once. CDR1 SQVTM and CDR2 ANQGSEA come from the germline V gene. This CDR3 has 16 amino acids. The V and J ends lost 0 bases and 0 bases, in that order; junction bases with no gene match: 7. This clonotype originated in a man aged 25-40 years in good health. The sequencing sample was made of naive CD8+ T cells sorted from blood. V and J are TRBV29-1 and TRBJ2-7; 8 nucleotides match TRBD1. DNA of the CDR3: TGCAGCGTTGAAGAGTGGGAGACAGGGGACTCCTACGAGCAGTACTTC. Protein product: CSVEEWETGDSYEQYF.